This passage covers 23 T cell receptor beta chains from one sample sequenced in a study of sequential checkpoint blockade in melanoma. The sample's treatment: randomized to nivolumab then ipilimumab (arm A) or the reverse (arm B). Libraries were prepared by immunoSEQ multiplex PCR; TCRdb keeps only in-frame clonotypes and omits some of them. The data hold 5,000 or so clones, with roughly a fifth observed a single time. Sequences were derived from tumor tissue (inferred from file names), sampled from a patient given nivolumab and ipilimumab in sequence. These receptors all stem from a human donor with melanoma.

The table lists this clone with many counts. The chain joins TRBV9 to TRBJ2-1, with 13 bases identical to TRBD2. Per the germline V gene, CDR1 is SGDLS and CDR2 is YYNGEE. CDR3 size: 15 residues. The J segment lost 8 bases and the V segment lost 7 bases, leaving 9 bases of the junction unmatched. The CDR3, as DNA: TGTGCCAGCGGGCCGGGACTAGCGGGGCGGGATGAGCAGTTCTTC. As protein: CASGPGLAGRDEQFF.

This clone has a handful of counts. V usage is TRBV11-3 and J usage is TRBJ2-1, with D possibly matching TRBD1 (8 bases). CDR1 is SGHNT and CDR2 is YENEEA in the germline V gene. The CDR3 length is 15 residues. The V end lost 2 bases, the J end lost 5 bases, and 13 bases lay between the germline ends. For the CDR3, the DNA is TGTGCCAGCAGCTTAACAGGGGGGGATAACAATGAGCAGTTCTTC. It specifies CASSLTGGDNNEQFF.

This clone has more than one count but fewer than ten. This chain links TRBV7-6 with TRBJ2-5, with TRBD2 identical over 9 bases. The length of the CDR3 is 16 residues. V trimming: 4 bases; J trimming: 0 bases; junction bases outside the gene matches: 6. Germline values: CDR1 SGHVS, CDR2 FNYEAQ. In DNA, the CDR3 is TGTGCCAGCAGCTATCTAGCGGGGAGGTACCAAGAGACCCAGTACTTC. Translated, it gives CASSYLAGRYQETQYF.

This clone occurred a few times. For the CDR3, the DNA is TGTGCCTGGGGCCAGGGCTCTGGGGCCAACGTCCTGACTTTC. Its translation: CAWGQGSGANVLTF. The chain employs TRBV30 and TRBJ2-6; a possible D gene is TRBD1 (5 bases). CDR3 length: 14 amino acids. V shed 5 bases and J shed 0 bases, with 8 bases lying between them. CDR1 is GTSNPN and CDR2 is SVGIG in the germline V gene (reference sequence).

This clone was detected ten times or more. This chain uses TRBV7-6 with TRBJ1-2, with D perhaps TRBD1 (5 bases). In germline, CDR1 is SGHVS, CDR2 FNYEAQ. The CDR3 extends over 15 amino acids. The V end was cut by 1 base, the J end by 4 bases, with 13 bases between. The CDR3 DNA is TGTGCCAGCAGCTTAGGTGGAGGGGTCGGCTATGGCTACACCTTC. It translates to CASSLGGGVGYGYTF.

This clone was detected only a few times. The J gene is TRBJ2-3, the V gene TRBV29-1; 13 bases map to TRBD2. Germline lookup yields CDR1 SQVTM and CDR2 ANQGSEA. The CDR3 length is 17 residues. V dropped 7 bases and J dropped 2; count of bases not matched to a gene: 12. CDR3 bases: TGCAGCGCCCCCGGGACTAGCGGGGTCCCCTTCACAGATACGCAGTATTTT. Translated, it gives CSAPGTSGVPFTDTQYF.

This chain links TRBV5-1 with TRBJ2-7; TRBD2 matches 11 bases. After removal of 0 bases from V and 4 bases from J, the junction contained 3 bases not matched to a gene. CDR3 length: 15 residues. Germline CDR1 reads SGHRS; CDR2 reads YFSETQ. In nucleotides, the CDR3 is TGCGCCAGCAGCTTGGAGGCTAGCGGGGGGTACGAGCAGTACTTC. Translated, it gives CASSLEASGGYEQYF. The full variable domain, completed using reference TRBV5-1 and TRBJ2-7, is KAGVTQTPRYLIKTRGQQVTLSCSPISGHRSVSWYQQTPGQGLQFLFEYFSETQRNKGNFPGRFSGRQFSNSRSEMNVSTLELGDSALYLCASSLEASGGYEQYFGPGTRLTVT.

V usage is TRBV28 and J usage is TRBJ1-1, with D possibly TRBD1 on 6 matching bases. The CDR3 totals 18 residues. The ends were cut back, 5 bases at V and 3 bases at J, with 25 bases in the middle. Germline V gene lookup returns CDR1 MDHEN and CDR2 SYDVKM. The chain's CDR3 is CASSKSTGTRGKDTEAFF. The CDR3 DNA is TGTGCCAGCAGTAAATCAACCGGGACAAGGGGTAAGGACACTGAAGCTTTCTTT.

This clone was observed many times. The J gene is TRBJ2-3, the V gene TRBV6-8; weak D call: TRBD2 (5 bases). Trimming cost V 6 bases and J 0 bases, with 7 bases left between them. This CDR3 comprises 13 residues. Per germline, CDR1 MNHGY and CDR2 SAAAGT. The CDR3 nucleotides read TGTGCCAGCAGGCGAGGGAGCACAGATACGCAGTATTTT. Protein product: CASRRGSTDTQYF.

There are many counts of this clone. J is TRBJ2-1 and V is TRBV11-3; D is perhaps TRBD1 or TRBD2 (5 bases each). The CDR3 runs to 14 residues. V gave up 5 bases and J gave up 11 bases, with 19 bases separating them. Germline loops: CDR1 SGHNT, CDR2 YENEEA. This chain's CDR3 is CASSPMGVAGQQFF. The CDR3 coding sequence is TGTGCCAGCAGCCCGATGGGGGTGGCAGGGCAGCAGTTCTTC.

A single count supports this clone. V is TRBV5-1 and J is TRBJ1-6; a weak D match, TRBD1 (6 bases). The V end lost 0 bases, the J end lost 8 bases, and 12 bases lay between the germline ends. The CDR3 runs to 15 residues. Per germline, CDR1 SGHRS and CDR2 YFSETQ. The CDR3 reads CASSLGLPGDSPLHF. DNA for the CDR3: TGCGCCAGCAGCTTGGGACTCCCAGGGGATTCACCCCTCCACTTT.

This clone was recorded many times. The J gene is TRBJ2-4, the V gene TRBV28; 11 bases are a match to TRBD2. Losses at the gene ends were 4 bases for V and 0 bases for J; bases not matched to a gene: 5. There are 17 residues in the CDR3. Germline V gene lookup returns CDR1 MDHEN and CDR2 SYDVKM. The CDR3 protein is CASSSPTSGVAKNIQYF. In DNA form, the CDR3 reads TGTGCCAGCAGTTCCCCGACTAGCGGGGTAGCCAAAAACATTCAGTACTTC.

The chain employs TRBV30 and TRBJ2-3; the D gene is possibly TRBD1 (6 bases). The length of the CDR3 is 16 residues. V lost 0 bases and J 2 bases, leaving 15 bases between the germline ends. Germline CDR1 is GTSNPN and CDR2 is SVGIG (reference sequence). The CDR3 DNA reads TGTGCCTGGAGTGTATTGGGGGCTGGGGACACAGATACGCAGTATTTT. This sequence encodes CAWSVLGAGDTDTQYF.

The chain has TRBV7-6 and TRBJ2-2; the D is unclear. V lost 0 bases and J 0 bases, leaving 5 bases between the germline ends. The CDR3 is 15 residues long. From germline, CDR1 is SGHVS and CDR2 FNYEAQ. The CDR3 is CASSLAYSNTGELFF. The CDR3 DNA sequence: TGTGCCAGCAGCTTAGCCTACTCGAACACCGGGGAGCTGTTTTTT.

In this sample, this clone turned up a few times. Written as DNA, the CDR3 is TGTGCCATCAGTGAGTCGTTGGGTAAAGAGAACACCGGGGAGCTGTTTTTT. This translates into CAISESLGKENTGELFF. This rearrangement joins TRBV10-3 to TRBJ2-2; D remains unclear. CDR1 and CDR2 from the germline V gene are ENHRY and SYGVKD. The V end lost 0 bases, the J end lost 1 base, and 12 bases lay between the germline ends. CDR3 length equals 17 residues.

This clone was counted between two and nine times. This chain links TRBV9 with TRBJ1-2; perhaps TRBD1 as D (6 bases). Trimming took 2 bases from V and 6 from J, leaving 14 bases between them. Germline CDR1 reads SGDLS; CDR2 reads YYNGEE. This CDR3 is built from 14 residues. The CDR3 nucleotides are TGTGCCAGCAGCGTCGGACAGACGAAAAATGGCTACACCTTC. Protein product: CASSVGQTKNGYTF.

The V call is TRBV10-2, the J call TRBJ2-1, with 8 bases lining up with TRBD1. The CDR3 spans 14 residues. The V gene end was trimmed by 4 bases and the J gene end by 8 bases; junction bases not matched to a gene: 7. Per germline, CDR1 WSHSY and CDR2 SAAADI. This chain's CDR3 is CASSGRTGWHEQFF. Written as DNA, the CDR3 is TGCGCCAGCAGTGGAAGGACAGGGTGGCATGAGCAGTTCTTC.

The rearrangement links TRBV18 to TRBJ1-1, with 8 bases lining up with TRBD1. Germline CDR1 is KGHSH and CDR2 is LQKENI. The CDR3 length is 15 residues. The trim removed 2 bases at V and 2 bases at J, leaving 4 bases unmatched. The CDR3 DNA is TGTGCCAGCTCACCATTTGACAGGGGCAACACTGAAGCTTTCTTT. It codes for CASSPFDRGNTEAFF.

The V and J genes are TRBV19 and TRBJ1-1; 7 bases fit TRBD1. The V and J ends lost 6 bases and 6 bases, in that order; junction bases with no gene match: 16. Looked up from germline, CDR1 is LNHDA and CDR2 is SQIVND (reference sequence). This CDR3 region has 16 residues. Written as DNA, the CDR3 is TGTGCCAGTAGCACCCTTGAGGGGGCCGTTGGCGCTGAAGCTTTCTTT. Its protein product is CASSTLEGAVGAEAFF.

This clone was detected only a few times. This chain joins TRBV11-3 and TRBJ2-7, with 8 positions matching TRBD1. V dropped 5 bases and J dropped 5; count of bases not matched to a gene: 8. CDR3 length: 14 amino acids. Germline assignment: CDR1 SGHNT and CDR2 YENEEA. The CDR3 coding sequence is TGTGCCAGCAGCCCCGACAGGGGTCCGGACGAGCAGTACTTC. This sequence encodes CASSPDRGPDEQYF. Supplemented by reference TRBV11-3 and TRBJ2-7, the full variable domain reads EAGVVQSPRYKIIEKKQPVAFWCNPISGHNTLYWYLQNLGQGPELLIRYENEEAVDDSQLPKDRFSAERLKGVDSTLKIQPAELGDSAVYLCASSPDRGPDEQYFGPGTRLTVT.

V gene TRBV18 combines with J gene TRBJ2-2; 8 bases are a match to TRBD2. The CDR3 runs to 18 residues. The trim removed 0 bases at V and 5 bases at J, leaving 11 bases unmatched. From germline, CDR1 is KGHSH and CDR2 LQKENI. This CDR3 reads CASSPPGSGGHGTGELFF. The DNA of the CDR3 is TGTGCCAGCTCACCACCGGGAAGCGGGGGCCACGGGACCGGGGAGCTGTTTTTT.

The rearrangement joins TRBV9 to TRBJ2-1; maybe TRBD2 (6 bases). The CDR3 has 16 amino acids. V gave up 3 bases and J gave up 3 bases, with 16 bases separating them. Germline CDR1 and CDR2: SGDLS and YYNGEE. The DNA for the CDR3 is TGTGCCAGCAGCGCCAGACCTGGAGGGTTCTACAATGAGCAGTTCTTC. Its protein is CASSARPGGFYNEQFF. The full variable domain, rest sourced from reference TRBV9 and TRBJ2-1, is DSGVTQTPKHLITATGQRVTLRCSPRSGDLSVYWYQQSLDQGLQFLIQYYNGEERAKGNILERFSAQQFPDLHSELNLSSLELGDSALYFCASSARPGGFYNEQFFGPGTRLTVL.

This chain links TRBV6-8 with TRBJ2-6; either TRBD1 or TRBD2 may fit D (6 bases each). Trimming shortened V by 6 bases and J by 0 bases, and 12 bases separated the two germline ends. Germline V CDR1 and CDR2: MNHGY, SAAAGT. The CDR3 extends over 16 amino acids. Here the CDR3 DNA reads TGTGCCAGCAGCGGGGGCTATTTCTCTGGGGCCAACGTCCTGACTTTC. It yields the protein CASSGGYFSGANVLTF.